The clone carrying this T cell receptor beta chain was found a few times. Its antigen is not identified. For TCR beta, libraries came from iRepertoire HTBI primers and Arm-PCR of CDR3 regions. Authors' processing steps: Gene usage covered approximately 65 TRBV and 14 to 15 TRBJ segments. TCRdb itself ran the multiplex PCR reads through MiXCR, one entry per CDR3 protein. The V and J calls were not made by the authors but by TCRdb's processing. The sample yields about 450,000 distinct CDR3 sequences, about a quarter seen once. From germline, CDR1 is LGHDT and CDR2 YNNKEL (reference sequence). This CDR3 contains 16 residues. V dropped 3 bases and J dropped 2 bases, with 16 bases sitting between them. The data derive from a study of regulatory T cells in long-lasting Graves disease. Study findings and constraints: Researchers examined only peripheral blood and not thyroid tissue.

The time point here: persistent/refractory GD, antithyroid drugs over 5 years with positive TRAb. Scientists built the TCR library using RNA that was extracted from PBMCs. Clinicians diagnosed Graves' disease using American Thyroid Association guidelines. EDTA tubes received approximately 9 milliliters of drawn peripheral blood. The chain links TRBV3-1 to TRBJ1-1, with D perhaps matching TRBD1 (5 bases). The TCR comes from a female donor with Graves disease. Sequencing was performed on peripheral blood mononuclear cells (PBMCs), taken when the disease was refractory, from a patient treated with antithyroid drugs. CDR3 bases: TGTGCCAGCAGCCATCGACAGAACGGGGGAAACACTGAAGCTTTCTTT. It translates to CASSHRQNGGNTEAFF.